A selection of T cell receptor beta chains follows, all from one sample in a study of T cell responses to AZD1222 COVID-19 vaccine. Only in-frame clones appear in the TCRdb table, and some are missing; sequencing was by immunoSEQ multiplex PCR. The data show some 140,000 clones, 90% seen once. Sample: peripheral blood, taken on day 0 of AZD1222 vaccination. The receptors here all came from an adult in good health. The CDR3 runs from the conserved cysteine through the conserved F or W. The order of the fields is V gene, J gene, clone size, D gene, CDR3 DNA, CDR3 protein. The D gene is left open where the match is weak. The size entry is marked missing in some rows and otherwise reads once, few, many or a size class.

v_gene: TRBV2; j_gene: TRBJ2-5; abundance: -; d_gene: -; CDR3nt: TGTGCCAGCAGACAGGGAACGGTGGAGACCCAGTACTTC; CDR3aa: CASRQGTVETQYF
v_gene: TRBV9; j_gene: TRBJ1-3; abundance: -; d_gene: -; CDR3nt: TGTGCCAGCAGCCCTACGGGCAGCTCTGGAAACACCATATATTTT; CDR3aa: CASSPTGSSGNTIYF
v_gene: TRBV7-2; j_gene: TRBJ2-7; abundance: -; d_gene: TRBD1; CDR3nt: TGTGCCAGCAGCTTAAGTTTTGGCTACAGGGGAGACCACGAGCAGTACTTC; CDR3aa: CASSLSFGYRGDHEQYF
v_gene: TRBV11-2; j_gene: TRBJ2-2; abundance: -; d_gene: -; CDR3nt: TGTGCCAGCAGCTCACCGAGGACCCGTTGGGCGGAGAACACCGGGGAGCTGTTTTTT; CDR3aa: CASSSPRTRWAENTGELFF
v_gene: TRBV3-1/TRBV3-2; j_gene: TRBJ1-2; abundance: -; d_gene: -; CDR3nt: TGTGCCAGCAGCCAAGACCGGGGGGCGCGAAGGTATGGCTACACCTTC; CDR3aa: CASSQDRGARRYGYTF
v_gene: TRBV14; j_gene: TRBJ1-1; abundance: -; d_gene: -; CDR3nt: TGTGCCAGCACCAGGGACACGAACACTGAAGCTTTCTTT; CDR3aa: CASTRDTNTEAFF
v_gene: TRBV4-1; j_gene: TRBJ2-5; abundance: -; d_gene: TRBD2; CDR3nt: TGCGCCAGCAGCCACGGAGCGGGACTAGCGGGGGGGCCTAGGGCAGAGACCCAGTACTTC; CDR3aa: CASSHGAGLAGGPRAETQYF
v_gene: TRBV7-7; j_gene: TRBJ2-7; abundance: -; d_gene: -; CDR3nt: TGTGCCAGCAGCTTAGGAGAGGAGGGCGAGCAGTACTTC; CDR3aa: CASSLGEEGEQYF
v_gene: TRBV29-1; j_gene: TRBJ2-7; abundance: -; d_gene: -; CDR3nt: TGCAGCGTTGAAGATCAAGGAGGGTACGAGCAGTACTTC; CDR3aa: CSVEDQGGYEQYF
v_gene: TRBV6-2/TRBV6-3; j_gene: TRBJ1-1; abundance: -; d_gene: TRBD1; CDR3nt: TGTGCCAGCAGTCCCCGGGACAGACGTATTGAAGCTTTCTTT; CDR3aa: CASSPRDRRIEAFF
v_gene: TRBV2; j_gene: TRBJ2-1; abundance: -; d_gene: TRBD2; CDR3nt: TGTGCCAGCATCCTAGCGGCTTTTGGTGAGCAGTTCTTC; CDR3aa: CASILAAFGEQFF
v_gene: TRBV7-2; j_gene: TRBJ2-1; abundance: once; d_gene: TRBD1; CDR3nt: TGTGCCAGCAGGTTTCCGGGACAGGGGATTTACAATGAGCAGTTCTTC; CDR3aa: CASRFPGQGIYNEQFF
v_gene: TRBV12-3/TRBV12-4; j_gene: TRBJ2-2; abundance: -; d_gene: -; CDR3nt: TGTGCCAGCAGTGCGGCCGCCCCCGGGGAGCTGTTTTTT; CDR3aa: CASSAAAPGELFF
v_gene: TRBV9; j_gene: TRBJ1-2; abundance: few; d_gene: -; CDR3nt: TGTGCCAGCAGCCCAACCCCTCGGGCAGACTATGGCTACACCTTC; CDR3aa: CASSPTPRADYGYTF
v_gene: TRBV7-2; j_gene: TRBJ1-5; abundance: once; d_gene: -; CDR3nt: TGTGCCAGCAGCTTAGCCCCAGATCAGCCCCAGCATTTT; CDR3aa: CASSLAPDQPQHF
v_gene: TRBV19; j_gene: TRBJ1-1; abundance: -; d_gene: TRBD1; CDR3nt: TGTGCCAGTATAAACAGGGGGACTGAAGCTTTCTTT; CDR3aa: CASINRGTEAFF
v_gene: TRBV18; j_gene: TRBJ2-7; abundance: -; d_gene: -; CDR3nt: TGTGCCAGCTCACCACGGGGGGCTGTCGAGCAGTACTTC; CDR3aa: CASSPRGAVEQYF
v_gene: TRBV15; j_gene: TRBJ1-5; abundance: -; d_gene: -; CDR3nt: TGTGCCACCAGCAGCAGAGAGGGCAATCAGCCCCAGCATTTT; CDR3aa: CATSSREGNQPQHF
v_gene: TRBV10-3; j_gene: TRBJ1-2; abundance: once; d_gene: -; CDR3nt: TGTGCCATCAGTGAGTATCAGGCAAACTATGGCTACACCTTC; CDR3aa: CAISEYQANYGYTF
v_gene: TRBV28; j_gene: TRBJ1-6; abundance: -; d_gene: TRBD1; CDR3nt: TGTGCCAGCAGGAGGGGGCGAAGTTCACCCCTCCACTTT; CDR3aa: CASRRGRSSPLHF
v_gene: TRBV19; j_gene: TRBJ2-7; abundance: -; d_gene: -; CDR3nt: TGTGCCAGTACGAAAAGTGAATCTACCTACGAGCAGTACTTC; CDR3aa: CASTKSESTYEQYF
v_gene: TRBV7-2; j_gene: TRBJ1-1; abundance: -; d_gene: -; CDR3nt: TGTGCCAGCAGCCCGGACGGTCTATTGGGCACTGAAGCTTTCTTT; CDR3aa: CASSPDGLLGTEAFF
v_gene: TRBV5-4; j_gene: TRBJ2-5; abundance: -; d_gene: TRBD2; CDR3nt: TGTGCCAGCAGCTCTGGACCCCATCCCGCGGGAGAAGAGACCCAGTACTTC; CDR3aa: CASSSGPHPAGEETQYF
v_gene: TRBV7-9; j_gene: TRBJ2-3; abundance: -; d_gene: -; CDR3nt: TGTGCCAGCAGCATGGTCGCACGGGCAGATACGCAGTATTTT; CDR3aa: CASSMVARADTQYF
v_gene: TRBV7-9; j_gene: TRBJ1-2; abundance: -; d_gene: -; CDR3nt: TGTGCCAGCAGCTTAGTGGACGATGGCTACACCTTC; CDR3aa: CASSLVDDGYTF
v_gene: TRBV3-1/TRBV3-2; j_gene: TRBJ2-7; abundance: -; d_gene: -; CDR3nt: TGTGCCAGCAGACGCCCTCGGAAATTCCGCTCCTACGAGCAGTACTTC; CDR3aa: CASRRPRKFRSYEQYF
v_gene: TRBV7-9; j_gene: TRBJ2-7; abundance: -; d_gene: -; CDR3nt: TGTGCCAGCAGCTTAGACGCGGAGACCTACGAGCAGTACTTC; CDR3aa: CASSLDAETYEQYF
v_gene: TRBV18; j_gene: TRBJ2-1; abundance: -; d_gene: -; CDR3nt: TGTGCCAGCTCACGAGGGCACCCCTACAATGAGCAGTTCTTC; CDR3aa: CASSRGHPYNEQFF
v_gene: TRBV3-1/TRBV3-2; j_gene: TRBJ1-6; abundance: -; d_gene: -; CDR3nt: TGTGCCAGCAGCCCCGGGGGGGGTCGCTCCTATAATTCACCCCTCCACTTT; CDR3aa: CASSPGGGRSYNSPLHF
v_gene: TRBV28; j_gene: TRBJ1-1; abundance: -; d_gene: -; CDR3nt: TGTGCCAGCAAACTAATTACTGAAGCTTTCTTT; CDR3aa: CASKLITEAFF
v_gene: TRBV7-2; j_gene: TRBJ2-7; abundance: -; d_gene: -; CDR3nt: TGTGCCAGCAGCTTCCGACAAACAAGCGAGCAGTACTTC; CDR3aa: CASSFRQTSEQYF
v_gene: TRBV7-9; j_gene: TRBJ2-2; abundance: -; d_gene: TRBD2; CDR3nt: TGTGCCAGCAAGGCTAGCGGGAGGGCCAAGAACACCGGGGAGCTGTTTTTT; CDR3aa: CASKASGRAKNTGELFF
v_gene: TRBV4-2; j_gene: TRBJ1-2; abundance: -; d_gene: -; CDR3nt: TGTGCCAGCAGCCAAGAACTCACCACCCGGCCGTCCCGGGGGGGCTACACCTTC; CDR3aa: CASSQELTTRPSRGGYTF
v_gene: TRBV5-8; j_gene: TRBJ1-2; abundance: -; d_gene: -; CDR3nt: TGTGCCAGCAGCTTGGCGGGGGGAGGATATGGCTACACCTTC; CDR3aa: CASSLAGGGYGYTF
v_gene: TRBV4-2; j_gene: TRBJ2-3; abundance: -; d_gene: -; CDR3nt: TGTGCCAGCAGATTGGTCGGACCCAAGGGTTCAGATACGCAGTATTTT; CDR3aa: CASRLVGPKGSDTQYF
v_gene: TRBV18; j_gene: TRBJ2-2; abundance: -; d_gene: -; CDR3nt: TGTGCCAGCTCACCACGTTCCTTGCGGGAGAACACCGGGGAGCTGTTTTTT; CDR3aa: CASSPRSLRENTGELFF
v_gene: TRBV18; j_gene: TRBJ1-2; abundance: -; d_gene: -; CDR3nt: TGTGCCAGCTCTCTAGACTATGGCTACACCTTC; CDR3aa: CASSLDYGYTF
v_gene: TRBV30; j_gene: TRBJ1-2; abundance: few; d_gene: -; CDR3nt: TGTGCCTGGAGTGTATTAATCGCTGGCTACACCTTC; CDR3aa: CAWSVLIAGYTF
v_gene: TRBV7-2; j_gene: TRBJ1-2; abundance: -; d_gene: -; CDR3nt: TGTGCCAGCAGCTTAGCCGGACAGAAGAACTATGGCTACACCTTC; CDR3aa: CASSLAGQKNYGYTF
v_gene: TRBV7-3; j_gene: TRBJ2-7; abundance: -; d_gene: -; CDR3nt: TGTGCCAGCAGCCCAACCCCGGCGGGCCCCTACGAGCAGTACTTC; CDR3aa: CASSPTPAGPYEQYF
v_gene: TRBV4-1; j_gene: TRBJ2-3; abundance: -; d_gene: TRBD1; CDR3nt: TGCGCCAGCAGCCAAGTTGGGACAGGGGCCATCACAGATACGCAGTATTTT; CDR3aa: CASSQVGTGAITDTQYF
v_gene: TRBV15; j_gene: TRBJ1-2; abundance: -; d_gene: -; CDR3nt: TGTGCCACCAGCAGAGATCTAGGTGGGACGGGCGGCTACACCTTC; CDR3aa: CATSRDLGGTGGYTF
v_gene: TRBV6-6; j_gene: TRBJ1-1; abundance: -; d_gene: -; CDR3nt: TGTGCCAGCAGTCCGGCCGGGGGCGCAACCCATAGCACTGAAGCTTTCTTT; CDR3aa: CASSPAGGATHSTEAFF
v_gene: TRBV15; j_gene: TRBJ1-3; abundance: -; d_gene: TRBD1; CDR3nt: TGTGCCACCAGCCCCGTTTTGACAGGGATCATATATTTT; CDR3aa: CATSPVLTGIIYF
v_gene: TRBV19; j_gene: TRBJ2-1; abundance: -; d_gene: TRBD2; CDR3nt: TGTGCCAGTAGTAGAGGCCTAGCGGATAATGAGCAGTTCTTC; CDR3aa: CASSRGLADNEQFF
v_gene: TRBV5-4; j_gene: TRBJ2-7; abundance: -; d_gene: TRBD1; CDR3nt: TGTGCCAGCAGCTTGCGTGACAGGGGCTCCTACGAGCAGTACTTC; CDR3aa: CASSLRDRGSYEQYF
v_gene: TRBV6-5; j_gene: TRBJ2-7; abundance: -; d_gene: -; CDR3nt: TGTGCCAGCAGTTACTCTACAGCTTCCTACGAGCAGTACTTC; CDR3aa: CASSYSTASYEQYF
v_gene: TRBV7-2; j_gene: TRBJ2-5; abundance: -; d_gene: TRBD1; CDR3nt: TGTGCCAGCAGCCGAGACAGGGAAGAGACCCAGTACTTC; CDR3aa: CASSRDREETQYF
v_gene: TRBV27; j_gene: TRBJ2-7; abundance: -; d_gene: TRBD1; CDR3nt: TGTGCCAGCACCACTGGGACAGGCGAGCAGTACTTC; CDR3aa: CASTTGTGEQYF
v_gene: TRBV9; j_gene: TRBJ2-5; abundance: -; d_gene: TRBD2; CDR3nt: TGTGCCAGCAGCGAGCGGGGGAAGGGAGAGACCCAGTACTTC; CDR3aa: CASSERGKGETQYF
v_gene: TRBV5-5; j_gene: TRBJ1-2; abundance: -; d_gene: -; CDR3nt: TGTGCCAGCAGCTTGTTATATGGCTACACCTTC; CDR3aa: CASSLLYGYTF
v_gene: TRBV6-5; j_gene: TRBJ1-2; abundance: -; d_gene: -; CDR3nt: TGTGCCAGCAGCTTAGACAAAAACTATGGCTACACCTTC; CDR3aa: CASSLDKNYGYTF
v_gene: TRBV7-9; j_gene: TRBJ1-1; abundance: -; d_gene: TRBD1; CDR3nt: TGTGCCAGCAGGGGCCGACAGGGGGCGGTTGAGAACACTGAAGCTTTCTTT; CDR3aa: CASRGRQGAVENTEAFF
v_gene: TRBV30; j_gene: TRBJ1-4; abundance: -; d_gene: -; CDR3nt: TGTGCCTGGAGTTATCGTCCGCTATCTAATGAAAAACTGTTTTTT; CDR3aa: CAWSYRPLSNEKLFF
v_gene: TRBV5-1; j_gene: TRBJ2-1; abundance: -; d_gene: TRBD1; CDR3nt: TGCGCCAGCAGCTTGAGAGAACAGGGGGGCGAGCAGTTCTTC; CDR3aa: CASSLREQGGEQFF